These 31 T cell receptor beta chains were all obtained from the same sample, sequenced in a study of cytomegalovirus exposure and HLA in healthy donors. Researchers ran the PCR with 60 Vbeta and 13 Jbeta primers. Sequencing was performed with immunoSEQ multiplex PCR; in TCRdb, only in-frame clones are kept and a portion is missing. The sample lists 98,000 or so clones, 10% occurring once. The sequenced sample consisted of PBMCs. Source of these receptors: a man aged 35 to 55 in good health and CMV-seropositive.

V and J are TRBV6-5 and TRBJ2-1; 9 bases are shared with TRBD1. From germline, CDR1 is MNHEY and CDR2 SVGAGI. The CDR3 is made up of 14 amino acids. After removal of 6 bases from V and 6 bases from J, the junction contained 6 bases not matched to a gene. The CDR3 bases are TGTGCCAGCAGAAGGGACAGGGAAGCCAATGAGCAGTTCTTC. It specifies CASRRDREANEQFF.

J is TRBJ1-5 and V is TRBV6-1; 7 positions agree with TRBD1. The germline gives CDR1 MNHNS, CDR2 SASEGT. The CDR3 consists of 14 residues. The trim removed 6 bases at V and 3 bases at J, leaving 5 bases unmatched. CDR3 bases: TGTGCCAGCAGCAAAACAGGGGTCAATCAGCCCCAGCATTTT. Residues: CASSKTGVNQPQHF.

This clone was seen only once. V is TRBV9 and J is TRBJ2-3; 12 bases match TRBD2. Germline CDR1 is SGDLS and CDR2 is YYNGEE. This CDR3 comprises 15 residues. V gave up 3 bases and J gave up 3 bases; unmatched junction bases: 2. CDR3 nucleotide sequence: TGTGCCAGCAGCGCTAGCGGGAGGGCAACAGATACGCAGTATTTT. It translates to CASSASGRATDTQYF.

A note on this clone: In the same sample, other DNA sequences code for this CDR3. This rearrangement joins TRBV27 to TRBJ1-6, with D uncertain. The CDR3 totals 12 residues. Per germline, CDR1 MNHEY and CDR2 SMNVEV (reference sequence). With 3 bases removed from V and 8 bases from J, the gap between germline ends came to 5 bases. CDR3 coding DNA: TGTGCCAGCAGTTTTCCGGATTCACCCCTCCACTTT. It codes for CASSFPDSPLHF.

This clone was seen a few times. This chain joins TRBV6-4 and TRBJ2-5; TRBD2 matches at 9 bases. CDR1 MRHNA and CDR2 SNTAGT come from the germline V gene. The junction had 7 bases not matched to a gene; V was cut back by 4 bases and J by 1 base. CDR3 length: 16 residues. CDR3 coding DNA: TGTGCCAGCAGTGGACTAGCGGAGAACCCCCAAGAGACCCAGTACTTC. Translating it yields CASSGLAENPQETQYF.

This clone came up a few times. CDR3 loop: CASSDGRVANTEAFF. CDR3 DNA: TGTGCCAGTAGTGACGGCAGGGTAGCGAACACTGAAGCTTTCTTT. The V and J genes are TRBV19 and TRBJ1-1; D is possibly TRBD1 (5 bases). The length of the CDR3 is 15 residues. The germline CDR1 and CDR2 sequences are LNHDA and SQIVND (reference sequence). V was pared by 5 bases and J by 1 base, with 14 bases between.

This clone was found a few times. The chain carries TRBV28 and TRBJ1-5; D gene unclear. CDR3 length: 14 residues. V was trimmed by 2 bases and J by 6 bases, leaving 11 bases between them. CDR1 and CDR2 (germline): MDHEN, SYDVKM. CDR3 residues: CASSLLWGGQPQHF. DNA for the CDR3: TGTGCCAGCAGTTTACTATGGGGAGGTCAGCCCCAGCATTTT.

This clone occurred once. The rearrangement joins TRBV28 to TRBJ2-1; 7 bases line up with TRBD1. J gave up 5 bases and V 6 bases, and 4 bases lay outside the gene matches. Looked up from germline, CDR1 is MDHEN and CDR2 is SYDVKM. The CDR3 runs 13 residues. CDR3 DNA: TGTGCCAGCAGGGTCGGACAGGACAATGAGCAGTTCTTC. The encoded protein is CASRVGQDNEQFF.

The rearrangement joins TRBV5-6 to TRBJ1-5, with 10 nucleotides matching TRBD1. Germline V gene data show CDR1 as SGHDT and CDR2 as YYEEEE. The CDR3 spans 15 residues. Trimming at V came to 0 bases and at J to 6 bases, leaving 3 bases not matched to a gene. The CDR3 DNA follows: TGTGCCAGCAGCTTGGACGGGACAGGGGTTCAGCCCCAGCATTTT. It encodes CASSLDGTGVQPQHF.

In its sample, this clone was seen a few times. The CDR3: CASSPERTNEKLFF. The DNA for the CDR3 is TGTGCCAGCAGCCCCGAGCGGACTAATGAAAAACTGTTTTTT. This chain connects TRBV7-8 to TRBJ1-4; no definite D call. CDR1 and CDR2 (germline): SGHVS, FQNEAQ. CDR3 length equals 14 residues. Trimming took 5 bases from V and 2 from J, leaving 9 bases between them.

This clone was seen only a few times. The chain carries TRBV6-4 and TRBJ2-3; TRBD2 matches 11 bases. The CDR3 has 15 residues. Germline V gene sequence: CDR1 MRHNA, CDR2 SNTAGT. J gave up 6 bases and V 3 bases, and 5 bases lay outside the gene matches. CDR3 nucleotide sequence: TGTGCCAGCAGTGAAACTAGCGGGAGCGGTGATACGCAGTATTTT. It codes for CASSETSGSGDTQYF.

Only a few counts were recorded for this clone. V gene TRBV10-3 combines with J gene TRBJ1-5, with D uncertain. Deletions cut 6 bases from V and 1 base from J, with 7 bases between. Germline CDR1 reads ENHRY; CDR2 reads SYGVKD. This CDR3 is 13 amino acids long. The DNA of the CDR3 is TGTGCCATCAGGGAACAGAGCAATCAGCCCCAGCATTTT. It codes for CAIREQSNQPQHF.

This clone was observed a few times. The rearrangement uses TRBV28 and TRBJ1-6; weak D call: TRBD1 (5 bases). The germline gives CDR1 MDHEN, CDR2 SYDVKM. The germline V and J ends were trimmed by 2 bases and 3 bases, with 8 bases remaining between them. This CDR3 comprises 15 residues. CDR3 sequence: CASSLGGGYNSPLHF. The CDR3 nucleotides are TGTGCCAGCAGTTTAGGGGGGGGCTATAATTCACCCCTCCACTTT.

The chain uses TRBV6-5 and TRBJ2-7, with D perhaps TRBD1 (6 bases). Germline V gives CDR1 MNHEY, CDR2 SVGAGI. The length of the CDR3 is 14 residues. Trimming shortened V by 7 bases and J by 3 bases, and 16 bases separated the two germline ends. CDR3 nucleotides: TGTGCCAGCACCAAACGGGACACGTACTACGAGCAGTACTTC. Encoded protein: CASTKRDTYYEQYF.

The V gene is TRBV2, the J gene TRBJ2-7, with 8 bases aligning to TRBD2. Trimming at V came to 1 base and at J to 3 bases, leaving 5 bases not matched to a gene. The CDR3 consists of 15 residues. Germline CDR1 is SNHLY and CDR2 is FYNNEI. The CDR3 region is CASSEGVAGSYEQYF. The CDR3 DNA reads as TGTGCCAGCAGTGAAGGAGTAGCGGGAAGCTACGAGCAGTACTTC.

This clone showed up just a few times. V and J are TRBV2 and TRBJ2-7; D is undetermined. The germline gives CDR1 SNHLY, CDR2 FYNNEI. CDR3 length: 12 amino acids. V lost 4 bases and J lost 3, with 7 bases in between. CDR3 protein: CASSVQIYEQYF. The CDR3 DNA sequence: TGTGCCAGCAGTGTCCAGATCTACGAGCAGTACTTC.

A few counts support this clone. The CDR3 loop reads CASRALQANEQYF. For the CDR3, the DNA is TGTGCCAGCAGGGCCCTACAGGCTAACGAGCAGTACTTC. V and J are TRBV6-1 and TRBJ2-7; tentatively, D is TRBD1 (5 bases). Germline loops: CDR1 MNHNS, CDR2 SASEGT. This CDR3 spans 13 amino acids. Trimming removed 6 bases from V and 5 bases from J, with 14 bases in between.

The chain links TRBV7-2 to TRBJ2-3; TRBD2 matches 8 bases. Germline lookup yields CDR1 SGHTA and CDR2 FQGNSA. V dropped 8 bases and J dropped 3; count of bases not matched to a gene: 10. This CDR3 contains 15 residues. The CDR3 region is CASGVGPSGTDTQYF. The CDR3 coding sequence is TGTGCCAGCGGGGTTGGGCCTAGCGGGACAGATACGCAGTATTTT. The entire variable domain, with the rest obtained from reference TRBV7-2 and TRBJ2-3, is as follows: GAGVSQSPSNKVTEKGKDVELRCDPISGHTALYWYRQSLGQGLEFLIYFQGNSAPDKSGLPSDRFSAERTGGSVSTLTIQRTQQEDSAVYLCASGVGPSGTDTQYFGPGTRLTVL.

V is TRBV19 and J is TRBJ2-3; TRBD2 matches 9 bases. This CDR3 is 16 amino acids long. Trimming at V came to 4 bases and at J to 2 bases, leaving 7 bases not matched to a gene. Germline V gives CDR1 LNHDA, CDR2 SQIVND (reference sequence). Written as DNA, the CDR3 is TGTGCCAGTAGTACCTCTAGCGGGGCTTACACAGATACGCAGTATTTT. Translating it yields CASSTSSGAYTDTQYF.

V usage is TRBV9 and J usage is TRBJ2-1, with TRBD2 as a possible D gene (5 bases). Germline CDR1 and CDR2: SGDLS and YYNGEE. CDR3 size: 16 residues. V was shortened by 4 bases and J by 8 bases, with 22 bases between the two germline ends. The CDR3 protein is CASSTQIEGAGDEQFF. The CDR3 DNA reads TGTGCCAGCAGCACCCAAATCGAGGGCGCCGGAGATGAGCAGTTCTTC. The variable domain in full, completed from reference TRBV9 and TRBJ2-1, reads DSGVTQTPKHLITATGQRVTLRCSPRSGDLSVYWYQQSLDQGLQFLIQYYNGEERAKGNILERFSAQQFPDLHSELNLSSLELGDSALYFCASSTQIEGAGDEQFFGPGTRLTVL.

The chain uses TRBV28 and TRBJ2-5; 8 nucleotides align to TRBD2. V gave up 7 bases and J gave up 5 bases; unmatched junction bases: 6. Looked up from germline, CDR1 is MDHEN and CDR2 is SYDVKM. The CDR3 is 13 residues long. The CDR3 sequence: CASTAGGLETQYF. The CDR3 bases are TGTGCCAGCACGGCGGGAGGTTTGGAGACCCAGTACTTC.

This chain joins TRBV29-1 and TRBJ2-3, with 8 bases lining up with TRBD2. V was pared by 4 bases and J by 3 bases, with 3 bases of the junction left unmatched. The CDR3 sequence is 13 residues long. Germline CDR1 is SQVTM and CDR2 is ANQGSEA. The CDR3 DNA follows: TGCAGCGTTGGCCCGGGGGGGACAGATACGCAGTATTTT. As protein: CSVGPGGTDTQYF.

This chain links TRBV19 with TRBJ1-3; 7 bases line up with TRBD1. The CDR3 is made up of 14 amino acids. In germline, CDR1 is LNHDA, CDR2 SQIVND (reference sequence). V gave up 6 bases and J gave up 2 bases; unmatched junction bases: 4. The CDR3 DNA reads TGTGCCAGTAGACTCCAGGGGGCTGGAAACACCATATATTTT. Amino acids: CASRLQGAGNTIYF. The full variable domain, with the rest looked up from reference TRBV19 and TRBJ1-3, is DGGITQSPKYLFRKEGQNVTLSCEQNLNHDAMYWYRQDPGQGLRLIYYSQIVNDFQKGDIAEGYSVSREKKESFPLTVTSAQKNPTAFYLCASRLQGAGNTIYFGEGSWLTVV.

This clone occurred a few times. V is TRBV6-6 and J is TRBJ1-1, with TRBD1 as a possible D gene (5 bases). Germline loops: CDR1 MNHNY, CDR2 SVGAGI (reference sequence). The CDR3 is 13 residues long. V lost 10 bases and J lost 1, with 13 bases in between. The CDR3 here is CANKQDGNTEAFF. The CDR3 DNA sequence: TGTGCCAACAAACAGGACGGGAACACTGAAGCTTTCTTT.

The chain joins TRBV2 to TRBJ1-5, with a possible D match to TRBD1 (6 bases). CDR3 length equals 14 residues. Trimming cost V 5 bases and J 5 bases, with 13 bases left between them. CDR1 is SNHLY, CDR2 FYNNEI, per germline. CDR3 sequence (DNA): TGTGCCAGCAGTCAGACAGGTGGAGATCAGCCCCAGCATTTT. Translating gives CASSQTGGDQPQHF.

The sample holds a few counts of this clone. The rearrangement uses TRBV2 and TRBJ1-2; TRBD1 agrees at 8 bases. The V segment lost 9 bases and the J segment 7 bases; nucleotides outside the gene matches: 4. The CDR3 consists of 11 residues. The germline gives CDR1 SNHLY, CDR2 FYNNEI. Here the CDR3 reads CASGQGGGYTF. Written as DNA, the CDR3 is TGTGCCAGTGGACAGGGCGGTGGCTACACCTTC.

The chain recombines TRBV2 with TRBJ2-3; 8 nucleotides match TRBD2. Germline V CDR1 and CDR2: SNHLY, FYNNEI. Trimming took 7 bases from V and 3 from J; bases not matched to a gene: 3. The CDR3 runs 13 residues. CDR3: CASIGRATDTQYF. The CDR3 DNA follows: TGTGCCAGCATCGGGAGGGCTACAGATACGCAGTATTTT.

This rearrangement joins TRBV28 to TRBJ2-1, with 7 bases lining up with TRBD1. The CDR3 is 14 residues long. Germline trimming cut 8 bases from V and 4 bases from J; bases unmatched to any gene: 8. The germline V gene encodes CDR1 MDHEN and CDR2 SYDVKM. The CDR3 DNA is TGTGCCAGCTCAACGGGACAGATTTACAATGAGCAGTTCTTC. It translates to CASSTGQIYNEQFF.

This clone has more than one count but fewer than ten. The chain's CDR3 is CASSFGTSPQYF. CDR3 sequence (DNA): TGTGCCAGCAGTTTCGGTACGTCTCCCCAGTACTTC. The genes are TRBV28 and TRBJ2-7; D ambiguous. This CDR3 is 12 amino acids long. The ends were cut back, 3 bases at V and 10 bases at J, with 13 bases in the middle. Germline assignment: CDR1 MDHEN and CDR2 SYDVKM.

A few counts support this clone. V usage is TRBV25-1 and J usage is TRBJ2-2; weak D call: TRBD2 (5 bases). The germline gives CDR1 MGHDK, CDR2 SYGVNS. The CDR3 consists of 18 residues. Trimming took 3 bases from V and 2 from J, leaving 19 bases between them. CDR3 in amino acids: CASSEGPSGGSNTGELFF. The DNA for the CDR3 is TGTGCCAGCAGTGAGGGCCCCAGTGGTGGGAGTAACACCGGGGAGCTGTTTTTT.

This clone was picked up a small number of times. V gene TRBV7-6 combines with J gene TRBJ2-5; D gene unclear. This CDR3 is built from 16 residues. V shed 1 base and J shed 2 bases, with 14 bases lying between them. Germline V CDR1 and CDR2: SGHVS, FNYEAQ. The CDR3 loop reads CASSLDRLVGQETQYF. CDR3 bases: TGTGCCAGCAGCTTAGATCGTCTAGTTGGGCAAGAGACCCAGTACTTC.